This TCR beta chain was captured in a study of radiation and T cells in renal cell carcinoma. The time point denotes: blood 2 weeks post-SBRT. Treatment denoted: 15 Gy SBRT to primary tumor, nephrectomy 4 weeks later. Germline V gene sequence: CDR1 MNHNY, CDR2 SVGAGI (reference sequence). The CDR3 contains 12 residues. Trimming removed 8 bases from V and 0 bases from J, with 5 bases in between. Produced via immunoSEQ multiplex PCR; TCRdb's table is partial and in-frame only. The sample lists more than 75,000 clones, about 86% occurring once. The gene calls are TRBV6-6 and TRBJ1-3; D gene uncertain. Source: blood, taken from a patient whose treatment included radiotherapy and nephrectomy. This receptor was obtained from a woman in her 50s with renal cell carcinoma. The CDR3 bases are TGTGCCAGCGAGAGCTCTGGAAACACCATATATTTT. This sequence encodes CASESSGNTIYF.